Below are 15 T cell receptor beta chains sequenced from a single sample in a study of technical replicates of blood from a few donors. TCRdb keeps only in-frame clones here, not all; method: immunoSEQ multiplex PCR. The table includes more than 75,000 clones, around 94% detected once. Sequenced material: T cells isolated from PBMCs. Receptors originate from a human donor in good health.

CDR3 DNA: TGTGCCAGCAGCTCACGGGGGGGACTCCGCTACGAGCAGTACTTC. Translating it yields CASSSRGGLRYEQYF. The chain couples TRBV7-9 to TRBJ2-7, with 8 bases that match TRBD2. The CDR3 sequence is 15 residues long. The germline V gene has CDR1 SEHNR and CDR2 FQNEAQ (reference sequence). The V gene end was trimmed by 4 bases and the J gene end by 3 bases; junction bases not matched to a gene: 8.

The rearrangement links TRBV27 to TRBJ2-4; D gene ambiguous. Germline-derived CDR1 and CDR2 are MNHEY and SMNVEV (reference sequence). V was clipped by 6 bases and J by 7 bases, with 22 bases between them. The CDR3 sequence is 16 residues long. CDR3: CASSVLDGRFPNIQYF. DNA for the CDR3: TGTGCCAGCAGCGTTTTGGATGGGCGCTTTCCTAACATTCAGTACTTC.

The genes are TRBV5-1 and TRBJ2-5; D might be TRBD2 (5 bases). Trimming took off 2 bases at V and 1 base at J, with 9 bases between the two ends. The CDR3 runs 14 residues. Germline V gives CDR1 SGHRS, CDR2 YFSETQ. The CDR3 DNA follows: TGCGCCAGCAGCTTAAGCGGATCCCAAGAGACCCAGTACTTC. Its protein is CASSLSGSQETQYF.

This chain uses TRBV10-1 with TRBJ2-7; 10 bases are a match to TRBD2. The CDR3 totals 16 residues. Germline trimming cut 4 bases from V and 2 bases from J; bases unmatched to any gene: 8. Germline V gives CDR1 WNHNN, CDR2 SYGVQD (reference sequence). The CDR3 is CASSATFSGRPYEQYF. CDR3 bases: TGCGCCAGCAGTGCTACCTTTAGCGGGAGGCCCTACGAGCAGTACTTC.

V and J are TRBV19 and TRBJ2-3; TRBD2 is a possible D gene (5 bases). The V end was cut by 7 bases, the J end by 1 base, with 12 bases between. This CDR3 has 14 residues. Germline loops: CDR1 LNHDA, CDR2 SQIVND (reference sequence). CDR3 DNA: TGTGCCAGTAATAGGGAGCTAGGCACAGATACGCAGTATTTT. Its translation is CASNRELGTDTQYF.

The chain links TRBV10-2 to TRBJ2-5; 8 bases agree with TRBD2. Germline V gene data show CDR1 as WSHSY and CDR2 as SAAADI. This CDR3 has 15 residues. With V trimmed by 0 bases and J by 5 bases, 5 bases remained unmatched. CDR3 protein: CASSESSGREETQYF. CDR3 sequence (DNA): TGCGCCAGCAGTGAGTCCAGCGGGAGAGAGGAGACCCAGTACTTC.

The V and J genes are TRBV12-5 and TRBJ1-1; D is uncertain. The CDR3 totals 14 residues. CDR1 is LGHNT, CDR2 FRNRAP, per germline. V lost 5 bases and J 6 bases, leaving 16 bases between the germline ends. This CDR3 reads CASGPYGEYSEAFF. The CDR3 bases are TGTGCTAGTGGTCCGTACGGGGAGTACTCTGAAGCTTTCTTT.

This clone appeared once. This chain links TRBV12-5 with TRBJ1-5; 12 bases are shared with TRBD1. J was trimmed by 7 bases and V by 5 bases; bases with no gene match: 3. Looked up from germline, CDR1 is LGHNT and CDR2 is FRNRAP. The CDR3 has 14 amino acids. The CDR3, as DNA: TGTGCTAGTGGTCCCGGGACAGGGGGCCAGCCCCAGCATTTT. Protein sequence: CASGPGTGGQPQHF.

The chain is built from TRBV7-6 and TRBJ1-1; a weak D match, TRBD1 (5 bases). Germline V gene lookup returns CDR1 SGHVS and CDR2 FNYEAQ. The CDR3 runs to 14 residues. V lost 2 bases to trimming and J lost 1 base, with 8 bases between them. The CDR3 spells CASSLTGGNTEAFF. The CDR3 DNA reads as TGTGCCAGCAGCTTAACCGGGGGGAACACTGAAGCTTTCTTT.

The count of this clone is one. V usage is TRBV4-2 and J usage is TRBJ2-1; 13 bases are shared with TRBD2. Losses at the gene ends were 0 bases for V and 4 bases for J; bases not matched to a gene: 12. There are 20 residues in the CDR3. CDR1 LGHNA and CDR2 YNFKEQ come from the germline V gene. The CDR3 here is CASSQDVTSGRASRYNEQFF. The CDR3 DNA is TGTGCCAGCAGCCAAGATGTTACTAGCGGGAGGGCCAGCCGTTACAATGAGCAGTTCTTC.

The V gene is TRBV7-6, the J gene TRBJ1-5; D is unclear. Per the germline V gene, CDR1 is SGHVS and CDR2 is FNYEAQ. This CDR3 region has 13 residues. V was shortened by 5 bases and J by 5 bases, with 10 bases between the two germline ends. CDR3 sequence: CASSHQNDQPQHF. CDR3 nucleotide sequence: TGTGCCAGCAGCCATCAGAATGATCAGCCCCAGCATTTT.

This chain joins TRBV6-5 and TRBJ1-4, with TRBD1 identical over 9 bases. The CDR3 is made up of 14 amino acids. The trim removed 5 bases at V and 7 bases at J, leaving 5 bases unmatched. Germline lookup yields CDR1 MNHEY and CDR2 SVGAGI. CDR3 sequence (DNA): TGTGCCAGCAGTATTACAGGGGGCGGTGAAAAACTGTTTTTT. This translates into CASSITGGGEKLFF.

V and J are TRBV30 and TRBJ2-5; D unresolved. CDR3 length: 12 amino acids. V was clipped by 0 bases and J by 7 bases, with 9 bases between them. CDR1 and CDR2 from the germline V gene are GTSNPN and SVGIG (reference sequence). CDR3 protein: CAWSVTDGTQYF. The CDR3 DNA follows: TGTGCCTGGAGTGTTACAGATGGGACCCAGTACTTC.

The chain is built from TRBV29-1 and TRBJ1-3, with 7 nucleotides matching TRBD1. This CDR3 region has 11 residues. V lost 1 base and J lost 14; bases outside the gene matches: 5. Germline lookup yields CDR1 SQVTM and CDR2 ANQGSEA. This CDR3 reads CSVEVQGVLYF. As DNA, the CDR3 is TGCAGCGTTGAAGTTCAGGGGGTATTATATTTT.

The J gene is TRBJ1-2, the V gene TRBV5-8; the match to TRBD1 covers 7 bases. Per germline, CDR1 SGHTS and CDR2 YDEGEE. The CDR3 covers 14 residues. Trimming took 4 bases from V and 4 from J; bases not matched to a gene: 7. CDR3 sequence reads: CASSTPGQSYGYTF. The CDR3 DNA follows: TGTGCCAGCAGCACACCGGGACAGTCCTATGGCTACACCTTC.